This T cell receptor beta chain was recovered during a study of blood T cell repertoires in COVID-19. The CDR3 covers 14 residues. Germline V lookup: CDR1 SGHAT, CDR2 FQNNGV. The V end was cut by 7 bases, the J end by 2 bases, with 14 bases between. This clone was detected once. Recruits, aged 18 to 89 years, lived in under 25 US areas. Shortly before study entry, within 2 weeks, exposed participants had met a COVID-19 case. This table comes from immunoSEQ multiplex PCR, and its TCRdb copy is limited to in-frame clones, with some not included. The sample has 300,000 to 450,000 clones; around nine tenths are singletons.

Input material: PBMCs or T cells enriched from blood (not recorded which). The TCR was taken from a woman aged 25 to 39 who had been exposed to COVID-19. The V call is TRBV11-2, the J call TRBJ1-1; possible D gene TRBD1, 5 bases. The CDR3 is CASTIGGDNTEAFF. In DNA, the CDR3 is TGTGCCAGCACCATAGGAGGGGATAACACTGAAGCTTTCTTT. Using reference TRBV11-2 and TRBJ1-1 for the parts outside the CDR3, the full variable domain is EAGVAQSPRYKIIEKRQSVAFWCNPISGHATLYWYQQILGQGPKLLIQFQNNGVVDDSQLPKDRFSAERLKGVDSTLKIQPAKLEDSAVYLCASTIGGDNTEAFFGQGTRLTVV.